A selection of T cell receptor beta chains follows, all from one sample in a study of shared clonotypes between healthy human individuals. Some clones are missing from TCRdb's copy, which holds only in-frame ones; the method was immunoSEQ multiplex PCR. In the table there are about 820,000 clones, around 92% of which are singletons. What was sequenced was naive CD8+ T cells sorted from blood. Source of these receptors: a man aged 25 to 40 in good health. CDR3s include the opening cysteine and the closing phenylalanine or tryptophan. A D gene is named only where the DNA matches it firmly. Part of the rows lack a size; the others show once, few, many or a class for expanded clones.

j_call clone_size v_call d_call cdr3_length cdr3_aa
TRBJ2-7 . TRBV6-5 . 15 CASSLGQGGTYEQYF
TRBJ2-1 . TRBV7-9 TRBD2 16 CASSSAEREAYNEQFF
TRBJ2-2 once TRBV6-1 . 14 CASEGRINTGELFF
TRBJ1-5 . TRBV27 . 18 CATLSFSGAPYSNQPQHF
TRBJ2-3 once TRBV7-8 . 12 CASSLGDLTQYF
TRBJ2-7 . TRBV7-9 . 13 CASSSDPNYEQYF
TRBJ1-1 . TRBV28 . 14 CASSLSGINTEAFF
TRBJ2-7 . TRBV4-1 TRBD2 15 CASSQVGASGYEQYF
TRBJ1-5 . TRBV6-6 . 15 CASRDGGDSNQPQHF
TRBJ2-3 . TRBV5-5 TRBD2 17 CASSLAGGRYSTDTQYF
TRBJ1-2 . TRBV6-6 . 11 CAILTNYGYTF
TRBJ2-7 . TRBV28 TRBD2 17 CASSLLASGLMTYEQYF
TRBJ1-4 once TRBV27 TRBD1 13 CASSLTGDEKLFF
TRBJ2-7 . TRBV7-9 TRBD1 17 CASSARDRGPSPYEQYF
TRBJ2-1 . TRBV11-2 TRBD2 15 CASSLGLEVGGEQFF
TRBJ2-2 . TRBV28 . 17 CASSFGEGTSMAGELFF
TRBJ2-2 . TRBV29-1 . 14 CSVVFETTTGELFF